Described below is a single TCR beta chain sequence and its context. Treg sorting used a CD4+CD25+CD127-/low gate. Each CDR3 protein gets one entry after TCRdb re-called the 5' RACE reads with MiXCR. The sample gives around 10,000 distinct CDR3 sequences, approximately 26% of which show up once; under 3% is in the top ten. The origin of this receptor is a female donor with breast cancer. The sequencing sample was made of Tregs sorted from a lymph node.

CDR3 in DNA: TGTGCCATCAGTCCAGACAGCTACAATGAGCAGTTCTTC. This encodes CAISPDSYNEQFF. V and J are TRBV10-3 and TRBJ2-1; D may be TRBD1 (5 bases). Germline V gives CDR1 ENHRY, CDR2 SYGVKD. V was cut by 5 bases and J by 3 bases, with 8 bases left in between. This CDR3 spans 13 amino acids.